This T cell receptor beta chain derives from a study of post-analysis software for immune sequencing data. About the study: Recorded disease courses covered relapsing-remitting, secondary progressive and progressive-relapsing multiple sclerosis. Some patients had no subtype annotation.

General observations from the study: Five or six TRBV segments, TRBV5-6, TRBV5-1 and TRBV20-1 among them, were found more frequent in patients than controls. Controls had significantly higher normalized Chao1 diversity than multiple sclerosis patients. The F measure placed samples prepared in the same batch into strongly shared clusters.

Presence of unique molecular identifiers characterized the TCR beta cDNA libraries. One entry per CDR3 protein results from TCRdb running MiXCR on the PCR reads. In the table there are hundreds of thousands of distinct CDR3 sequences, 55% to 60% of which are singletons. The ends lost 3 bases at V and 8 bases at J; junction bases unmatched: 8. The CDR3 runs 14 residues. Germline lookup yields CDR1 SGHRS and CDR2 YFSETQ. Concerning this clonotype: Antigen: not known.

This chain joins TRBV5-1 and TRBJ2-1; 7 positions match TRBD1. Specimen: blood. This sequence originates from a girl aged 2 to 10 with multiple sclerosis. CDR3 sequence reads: CASSWMTGSDEQFF. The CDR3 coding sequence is TGCGCCAGCAGCTGGATGACAGGGTCGGATGAGCAGTTCTTC.